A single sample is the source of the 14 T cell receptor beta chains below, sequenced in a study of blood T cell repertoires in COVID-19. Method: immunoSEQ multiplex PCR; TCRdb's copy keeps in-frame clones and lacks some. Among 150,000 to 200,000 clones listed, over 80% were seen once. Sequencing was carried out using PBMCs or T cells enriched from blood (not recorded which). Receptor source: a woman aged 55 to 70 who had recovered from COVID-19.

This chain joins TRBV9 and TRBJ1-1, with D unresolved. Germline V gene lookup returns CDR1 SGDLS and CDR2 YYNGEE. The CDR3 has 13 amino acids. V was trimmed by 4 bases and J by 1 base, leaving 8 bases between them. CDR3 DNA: TGTGCCAGCAGCCCACGGTCGAACACTGAAGCTTTCTTT. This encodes CASSPRSNTEAFF.

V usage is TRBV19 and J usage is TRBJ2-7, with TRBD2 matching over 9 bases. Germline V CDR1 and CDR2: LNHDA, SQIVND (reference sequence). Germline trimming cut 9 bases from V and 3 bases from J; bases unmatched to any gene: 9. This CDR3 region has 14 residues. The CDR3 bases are TGTGCCAGCACAGCAGCGGGGGGCCTCTACGAGCAGTACTTC. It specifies CASTAAGGLYEQYF. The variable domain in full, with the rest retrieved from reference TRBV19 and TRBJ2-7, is DGGITQSPKYLFRKEGQNVTLSCEQNLNHDAMYWYRQDPGQGLRLIYYSQIVNDFQKGDIAEGYSVSREKKESFPLTVTSAQKNPTAFYLCASTAAGGLYEQYFGPGTRLTVT.

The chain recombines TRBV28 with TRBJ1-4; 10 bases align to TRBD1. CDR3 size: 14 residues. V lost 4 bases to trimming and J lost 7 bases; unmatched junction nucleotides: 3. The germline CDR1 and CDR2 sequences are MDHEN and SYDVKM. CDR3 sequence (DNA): TGTGCCAGCAGTTGGGGGACAGGGGCTGAAAAACTGTTTTTT. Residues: CASSWGTGAEKLFF.

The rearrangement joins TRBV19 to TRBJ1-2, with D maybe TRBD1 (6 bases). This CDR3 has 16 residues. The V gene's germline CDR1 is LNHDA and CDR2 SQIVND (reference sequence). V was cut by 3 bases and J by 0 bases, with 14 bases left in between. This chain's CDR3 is CASSISGVGANYGYTF. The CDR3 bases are TGTGCCAGTAGTATTTCAGGGGTAGGAGCTAACTATGGCTACACCTTC.

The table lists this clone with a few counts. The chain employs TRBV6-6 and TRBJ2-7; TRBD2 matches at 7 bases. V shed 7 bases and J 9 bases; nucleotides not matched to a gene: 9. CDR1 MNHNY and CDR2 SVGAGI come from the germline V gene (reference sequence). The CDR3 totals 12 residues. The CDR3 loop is CASTDLTSSQYF. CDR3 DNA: TGTGCCAGCACCGACCTGACTAGCTCGCAGTACTTC.

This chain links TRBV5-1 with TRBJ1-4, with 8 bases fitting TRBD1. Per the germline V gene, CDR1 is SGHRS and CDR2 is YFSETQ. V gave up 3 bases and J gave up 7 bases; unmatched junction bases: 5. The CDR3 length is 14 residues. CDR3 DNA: TGCGCCAGCAGCTCGGGACAGGTGCGTGAAAAACTGTTTTTT. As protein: CASSSGQVREKLFF.

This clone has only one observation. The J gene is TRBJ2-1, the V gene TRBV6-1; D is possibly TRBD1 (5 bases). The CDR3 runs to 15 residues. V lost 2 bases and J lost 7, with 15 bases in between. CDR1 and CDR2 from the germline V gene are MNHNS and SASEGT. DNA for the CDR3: TGTGCCAGCAGTGAACAGGGTATAATAGGGAATGAGCAGTTCTTC. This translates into CASSEQGIIGNEQFF.

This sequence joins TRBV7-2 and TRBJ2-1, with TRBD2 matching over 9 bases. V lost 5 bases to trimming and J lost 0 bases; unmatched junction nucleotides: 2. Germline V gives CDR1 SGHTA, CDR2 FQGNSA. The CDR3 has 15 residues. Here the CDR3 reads CASSRTSASYNEQFF. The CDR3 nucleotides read TGTGCCAGCAGCCGGACTAGCGCCTCCTACAATGAGCAGTTCTTC.

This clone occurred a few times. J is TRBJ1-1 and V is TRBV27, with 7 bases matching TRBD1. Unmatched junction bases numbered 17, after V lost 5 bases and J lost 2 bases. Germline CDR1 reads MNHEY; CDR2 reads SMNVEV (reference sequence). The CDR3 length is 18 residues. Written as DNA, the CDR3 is TGTGCCAGCAGTCCCCGGGGGACAGCCGGCAGTCCCAACACTGAAGCTTTCTTT. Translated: CASSPRGTAGSPNTEAFF.

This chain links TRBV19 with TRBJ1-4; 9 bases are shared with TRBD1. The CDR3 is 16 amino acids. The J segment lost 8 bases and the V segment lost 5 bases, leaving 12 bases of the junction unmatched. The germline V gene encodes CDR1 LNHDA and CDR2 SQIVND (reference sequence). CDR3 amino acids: CASSPSPGTGYEKLFF. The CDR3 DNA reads TGTGCCAGTAGTCCCAGTCCCGGGACAGGGTACGAAAAACTGTTTTTT.

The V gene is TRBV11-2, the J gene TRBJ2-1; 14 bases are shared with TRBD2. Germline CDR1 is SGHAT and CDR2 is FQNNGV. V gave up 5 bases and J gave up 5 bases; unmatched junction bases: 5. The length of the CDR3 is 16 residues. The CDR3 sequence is CASSATSGRAHNEQFF. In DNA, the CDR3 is TGTGCCAGCAGCGCGACTAGCGGGAGGGCCCACAATGAGCAGTTCTTC.

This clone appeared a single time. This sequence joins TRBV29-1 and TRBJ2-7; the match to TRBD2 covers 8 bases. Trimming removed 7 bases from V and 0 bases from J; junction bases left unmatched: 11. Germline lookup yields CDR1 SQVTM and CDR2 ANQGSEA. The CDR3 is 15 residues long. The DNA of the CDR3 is TGCAGCGCCGCCGTACTAGCGGCGGTCTCCTACGAGCAGTACTTC. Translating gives CSAAVLAAVSYEQYF.

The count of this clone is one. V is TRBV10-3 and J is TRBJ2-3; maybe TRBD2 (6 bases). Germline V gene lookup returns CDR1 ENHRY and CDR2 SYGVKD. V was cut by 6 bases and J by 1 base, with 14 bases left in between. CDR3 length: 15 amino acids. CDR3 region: CAIRFGGEGTDTQYF. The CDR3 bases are TGTGCCATCAGATTCGGGGGAGAGGGCACAGATACGCAGTATTTT.

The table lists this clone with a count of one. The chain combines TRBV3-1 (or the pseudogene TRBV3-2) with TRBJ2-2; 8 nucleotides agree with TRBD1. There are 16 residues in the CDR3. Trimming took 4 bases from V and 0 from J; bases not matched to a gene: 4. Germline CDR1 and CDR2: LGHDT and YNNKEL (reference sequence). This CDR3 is CASSPNRGANTGELFF. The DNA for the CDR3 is TGTGCCAGCAGCCCCAACAGGGGGGCGAACACCGGGGAGCTGTTTTTT.